These 4 T cell receptor delta chains came from one sample sequenced in a study of gamma-delta T cells after stem cell transplantation. TCRdb reran clone calling via CATT on the RT-PCR reads. This sample contains fewer than ten delta-chain clones. The material sequenced was gamma-delta T cells. Receptor source: a human donor. It is not recorded whose cells these are; they may come from a transplant donor. This table probably holds off-target reads from a library built for another chain.

The chain carries TRDV2 and TRDJ1, with 12 bases aligning to TRDD3. This CDR3 comprises 15 residues. Trimming cost V 3 bases and J 3 bases; bases outside gene matches: 4. Germline CDR1 reads GEAIGNYY; CDR2 reads EKD. CDR3 coding DNA: TGTGCCTGTGACTTACTGGGGGATACTCCCGATAAACTCATCTTT. This sequence encodes CACDLLGDTPDKLIF.

The chain combines TRDV2 with TRDJ1, with 7 bases matching TRDD3. V shed 3 bases and J 0 bases; nucleotides not matched to a gene: 12. CDR3 size: 17 residues. Germline loops: CDR1 GEAIGNYY, CDR2 EKD. CDR3 bases: TGTGCCTGTGACCCCGCCGAGGGGGATTCGTACACCGATAAACTCATCTTT. Its protein product is CACDPAEGDSYTDKLIF.

In this sample, this clone turned up a few times. Called V gene: TRDV3; the J gene was not called; TRDD3, the D gene given by the table, was not confirmed from the DNA. Germline lookup yields CDR1 TVYSNPD and CDR2 GDNSRS (reference sequence). The CDR3 is 33 residues long. This CDR3 is CALWEGSRIIIRNSLAVEQHLLSQVSIGRIQHF. For the CDR3, the DNA is TGTGCCTTGTGGGAGGGATCCAGAATTATTATAAGAAACTCTTTGGCAGTGGAACAACACTTGTTGTCACAGGTAAGTATCGGAAGAATACAACATTTC.

The V gene call reads TRDV3; no J gene was called; the D call in the table, TRDD3, was not verified against the DNA. The CDR3 sequence is 31 residues long. Germline V lookup: CDR1 TVYSNPD, CDR2 GDNSRS (reference sequence). CDR3: CALWEVRYIRNSLAVEQHLLSQVSIGRIQHF. The DNA of the CDR3 is TGTGCCTTGTGGGAGGTGCGGTATATAAGAAACTCTTTGGCAGTGGAACAACACTTGTTGTCACAGGTAAGTATCGGAAGAATACAACATTTC.